The next 11 T cell receptor beta chains were all read from a single sample in a study of neurological immune-mediated disorders. Time point reported: technical triplicate 2. TCRdb ran MiXCR on the 5' RACE reads and lists one entry per CDR3 protein. The data show more than 55,000 distinct CDR3 sequences, with less than 25% seen just once and under 5.5% held by the top ten. Sequencing was carried out using PBMCs. These receptors came from a man aged 55-75 years with HTLV-1-associated myelopathy (HAM/TSP).

This clonotype has a count of ten or more. This chain joins TRBV5-1 and TRBJ2-5, with 9 positions matching TRBD1. V was pared by 4 bases and J by 5 bases, with 3 bases of the junction left unmatched. There are 13 residues in the CDR3. The germline V gene encodes CDR1 SGHRS and CDR2 YFSETQ. The CDR3 DNA is TGCGCCAGCAGCAACAGGGGGCGGGAGACCCAGTACTTC. Translation gives CASSNRGRETQYF.

This rearrangement joins TRBV20-1 to TRBJ2-5, with D unclear. V lost 6 bases and J lost 2, with 19 bases in between. The germline V gene has CDR1 DFQATT and CDR2 SNEGSKA (reference sequence). The length of the CDR3 is 15 residues. This CDR3 is CSAPASLAVQETQYF. The CDR3 coding sequence is TGCAGTGCACCCGCCTCCTTGGCCGTACAAGAGACCCAGTACTTC.

In its sample, this clonotype was seen many times. V and J are TRBV20-1 and TRBJ2-3; the match to TRBD1 covers 9 bases. The V segment lost 2 bases and the J segment 4 bases; nucleotides outside the gene matches: 4. The CDR3 totals 14 residues. CDR1 DFQATT and CDR2 SNEGSKA come from the germline V gene (reference sequence). CDR3 DNA sequence: TGCAGTGCTAGACCCCGACAGGGGGCAGATACGCAGTATTTT. Protein sequence: CSARPRQGADTQYF.

The genes are TRBV28 and TRBJ2-2; D may be TRBD1 (6 bases). The CDR3 sequence is 16 residues long. Trimming stripped 9 bases from V and 5 bases from J, with 22 bases between. The germline V gene has CDR1 MDHEN and CDR2 SYDVKM. The CDR3 DNA sequence: TGTGCCAGTTGGCAGGGGCGGAACGGTGGGACCGGGGAGCTGTTTTTT. Residues: CASWQGRNGGTGELFF.

This clonotype was picked up many times. J is TRBJ2-1 and V is TRBV5-1; 12 nucleotides match TRBD2. The CDR3 extends over 15 amino acids. V lost 5 bases to trimming and J lost 5 bases; unmatched junction nucleotides: 5. From germline, CDR1 is SGHRS and CDR2 YFSETQ. The CDR3 protein is CASSRLAGDNNEQFF. The CDR3 DNA follows: TGCGCCAGCAGTAGACTAGCGGGAGATAACAATGAGCAGTTCTTC.

Remarks on this clonotype: The germline gene is not matched at one end of the junction; a read error may be the cause. The chain joins TRBV5-1 to TRBJ2-1, with a possible D match to TRBD1 (6 bases). The end of the DNA is better explained by TRBJ2-5, so the J call may be wrong. Germline loops: CDR1 SGHRS, CDR2 YFSETQ. The CDR3 length is 15 residues. The CDR3 region is CASHQLSGTQDTQYF. The CDR3 DNA sequence: TGCGCAAGCCATCAATTGTCAGGGACACAAGATACCCAGTACTTC.

This chain joins TRBV5-4 and TRBJ2-2; D perhaps matches TRBD1 (6 bases). Trimming pared 3 bases from V and 2 bases from J, leaving 23 bases between. Looked up from germline, CDR1 is SGHNT and CDR2 is YYREEE (reference sequence). This CDR3 spans 19 amino acids. CDR3 coding DNA: TGTGCCAGCAGCTGGGGACCCGGACAGTCTGTGGTCAACACCGGGGAGCTGTTTTTT. Translated, it gives CASSWGPGQSVVNTGELFF.

This chain joins TRBV5-1 and TRBJ1-2; a possible D gene is TRBD1 (6 bases). This CDR3 region has 15 residues. Per germline, CDR1 SGHRS and CDR2 YFSETQ. Trimming took 0 bases from V and 4 from J, leaving 13 bases between them. CDR3 sequence: CASSLGAGEGYGYTF. The CDR3 nucleotides are TGCGCCAGCAGCTTGGGGGCAGGGGAAGGCTATGGCTACACCTTC.

This clonotype was seen many times. The rearrangement joins TRBV5-1 to TRBJ2-7; no firm D call. The CDR3 is made up of 16 amino acids. V lost 5 bases and J 2 bases, leaving 20 bases between the germline ends. Per germline, CDR1 SGHRS and CDR2 YFSETQ. The CDR3 spells CASRSATWTPTYEQYF. CDR3 in DNA: TGCGCCAGCAGATCCGCGACTTGGACCCCCACCTACGAGCAGTACTTC.

The V and J genes are TRBV20-1 and TRBJ2-3; 7 bases line up with TRBD2. Germline assignment: CDR1 DFQATT and CDR2 SNEGSKA (reference sequence). V shed 7 bases, J shed 6 bases, and the junction held 4 bases outside the gene matches. The CDR3 has 11 residues. The CDR3 DNA is TGCAGTGGGGGGGGGTCCGATACGCAGTATTTT. Residues: CSGGGSDTQYF.

The chain employs TRBV7-6 and TRBJ2-1; TRBD2 aligns across 10 bases. Germline CDR1 and CDR2: SGHVS and FNYEAQ. The CDR3 is 14 residues long. Trimming cost V 9 bases and J 6 bases; bases outside gene matches: 8. CDR3 DNA: TGTGCCAGTTCCCCCGGGACTAGCGTCAATGAGCAGTTCTTC. It specifies CASSPGTSVNEQFF.